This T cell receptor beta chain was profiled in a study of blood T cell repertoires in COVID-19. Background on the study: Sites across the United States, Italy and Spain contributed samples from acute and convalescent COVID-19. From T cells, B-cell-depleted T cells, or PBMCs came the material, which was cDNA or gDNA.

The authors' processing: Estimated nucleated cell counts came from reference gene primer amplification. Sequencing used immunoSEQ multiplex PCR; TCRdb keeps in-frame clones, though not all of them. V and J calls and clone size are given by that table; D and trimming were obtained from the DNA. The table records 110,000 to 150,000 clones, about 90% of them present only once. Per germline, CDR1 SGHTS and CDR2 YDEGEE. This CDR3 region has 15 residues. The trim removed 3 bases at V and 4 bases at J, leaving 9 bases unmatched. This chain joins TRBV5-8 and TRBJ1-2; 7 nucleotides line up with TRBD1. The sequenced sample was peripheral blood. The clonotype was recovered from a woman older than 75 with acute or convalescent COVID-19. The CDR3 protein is CASSSRQGVGYGYTF. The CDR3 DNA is TGTGCCAGCAGCTCGAGACAGGGTGTGGGCTATGGCTACACCTTC.